This record concerns one TCR beta chain sequence. Clones were sequenced by immunoSEQ multiplex PCR, and TCRdb holds only the in-frame ones, with some missing. The table has about 5,000 clones, about 90% seen once; the top ten hold around 2.6%. The sample belongs to a study of tumor T cells in aggressive B-cell lymphoma. Trimming pared 0 bases from V and 1 base from J, leaving 6 bases between. Germline values: CDR1 LGHNA, CDR2 YSLEER. The CDR3 length is 15 residues. The specimen sequenced was tumor tissue. The clonotype comes from an adult with diffuse large B cell lymphoma. V gene TRBV4-3 combines with J gene TRBJ2-2; D remains unclear. This CDR3 is CASSQDLRNTGELFF. The CDR3 DNA reads as TGCGCCAGCAGCCAAGATCTGAGGAACACCGGGGAGCTGTTTTTT.